The 16 T cell receptor beta chains given below trace back to one sample, sequenced in a study of T cells in Graves' hyperthyroidism and ophthalmopathy. RNA transcripts served as the template for amplifying TCR beta CDR3 regions. An initial round of RT-PCR targeting the TCR CDR3 relied on the HTBI primer set. TCRdb re-analysed the multiplex PCR reads in MiXCR, keeping a single row per CDR3 protein. The repertoire holds 300,000 to 350,000 distinct CDR3 sequences, roughly 21% seen once, with around 48% in the top ten. The sample taken for sequencing was blood. The receptors were sampled from a woman between 45 and 65 years old with Graves' hyperthyroidism.

This clonotype was seen more than once but under ten times. J is TRBJ1-5 and V is TRBV7-6; D is unclear. The germline V gene encodes CDR1 SGHVS and CDR2 FNYEAQ. Trimming took 3 bases from V and 3 from J, leaving 15 bases between them. This CDR3 is built from 16 residues. As DNA, the CDR3 is TGTGCCAGCAGCTTGACTGTGGGCAGGAACAATCAGCCCCAGCATTTT. The encoded protein is CASSLTVGRNNQPQHF.

Of note for this clonotype: Possible read error: a much larger clone is one base away. DNA for the CDR3: TGTGCCGGCAGCCGAATAGCGGGGAGTGTCTACGAGCAGTACTTC. Translation gives CAGSRIAGSVYEQYF. This rearrangement joins TRBV11-2 to TRBJ2-7; 8 nucleotides agree with TRBD2. The CDR3 has 15 amino acids. The germline V gene has CDR1 SGHAT and CDR2 FQNNGV.

The chain is built from TRBV20-1 and TRBJ2-7; no definite D call. V was trimmed by 6 bases and J by 3 bases, leaving 12 bases between them. CDR3 size: 12 residues. Germline CDR1 DFQATT, CDR2 SNEGSKA (reference sequence). CDR3 sequence: CSAPDEYYEQYF. In nucleotides, the CDR3 is TGCAGTGCCCCCGACGAGTACTACGAGCAGTACTTC.

This clonotype was counted ten times or more. This chain connects TRBV20-1 to TRBJ2-5; 8 bases align to TRBD2. CDR3 length: 13 amino acids. Germline V CDR1 and CDR2: DFQATT, SNEGSKA (reference sequence). J was trimmed by 2 bases and V by 7 bases; bases with no gene match: 6. The CDR3 region has the DNA TGCAGTGTATTGCGGGGGGCTCAAGAGACCCAGTACTTC. The encoded protein is CSVLRGAQETQYF.

The table lists this clonotype with a few counts. The J gene is TRBJ1-3, the V gene TRBV20-1; unclear D gene. CDR3 size: 12 residues. CDR1 and CDR2 from the germline V gene are DFQATT and SNEGSKA (reference sequence). The V end lost 5 bases, the J end lost 2 bases, and 7 bases lay between the germline ends. CDR3 sequence reads: CSAGSTGNTIYF. The CDR3 nucleotides read TGCAGTGCTGGGTCTACTGGAAACACCATATATTTT.

In this sample, this clonotype turned up many times. The chain carries TRBV28 and TRBJ2-1, with 7 bases fitting TRBD1. The germline V gene has CDR1 MDHEN and CDR2 SYDVKM. The CDR3 extends over 15 amino acids. Germline trimming cut 4 bases from V and 0 bases from J; bases unmatched to any gene: 3. CDR3 protein: CASSSGQASYNEQFF. The CDR3 region has the DNA TGTGCCAGCAGTTCAGGACAGGCCTCCTACAATGAGCAGTTCTTC.

Worth noting for this clonotype: A much larger clone differs by one base, so this may be a read error. This chain joins TRBV2 and TRBJ1-4; perhaps TRBD1 as D (5 bases). The CDR3 loop spans 17 amino acids. With 4 bases removed from V and 0 bases from J, the gap between germline ends came to 15 bases. Germline V CDR1 and CDR2: SNHLY, FYNNEI. CDR3 protein: CASSVRGRAATNEKLFF. DNA of the CDR3: TGTGCCAGCAGTGTGAGGGGCCGGGCCGCAACTAATGAAAAACTGTTTTTT.

This clonotype was counted a few times. This chain joins TRBV7-2 and TRBJ1-2; 10 bases line up with TRBD1. After removal of 5 bases from V and 6 bases from J, the junction contained 9 bases not matched to a gene. Germline assignment: CDR1 SGHTA and CDR2 FQGNSA. The CDR3 runs 15 residues. The CDR3 sequence is CASSDLTGGGNGYTF. The CDR3 DNA follows: TGTGCCAGCAGCGATCTGACAGGGGGCGGTAATGGCTACACCTTC.

This clonotype has only a few counts. The chain joins TRBV25-1 to TRBJ2-5; TRBD1 aligns across 9 bases. J lost 4 bases, V lost 4 bases, and 4 bases had no gene match. CDR1 is MGHDK and CDR2 is SYGVNS in the germline V gene. The CDR3 consists of 14 residues. The CDR3 loop is CASSALTGGETQYF. In nucleotides, the CDR3 is TGTGCCAGCAGTGCCCTGACAGGGGGAGAGACCCAGTACTTC. Full variable domain (missing parts from reference TRBV25-1 and TRBJ2-5): EADIYQTPRYLVIGTGKKITLECSQTMGHDKMYWYQQDPGMELHLIHYSYGVNSTEKGDLSSESTVSRIRTEHFPLTLESARPSHTSQYLCASSALTGGETQYFGPGTRLLVL.

This chain joins TRBV2 and TRBJ2-1; 9 bases fit TRBD2. Germline-derived CDR1 and CDR2 are SNHLY and FYNNEI. With V trimmed by 6 bases and J by 1 base, 4 bases remained unmatched. The CDR3 runs 15 residues. The CDR3 DNA reads TGTGCCAGCAGCGAAAGCGGGGGGTCCTACAATGAGCAGTTCTTC. This encodes CASSESGGSYNEQFF.

This clonotype was seen a handful of times. The CDR3 bases are TGTGCCAGTTTTTTTAACTATGGCTACACCTTC. Translating it yields CASFFNYGYTF. The chain combines TRBV6-2 or TRBV6-3 with TRBJ1-2, with D uncertain. Germline V gene sequence: CDR1 MNHEY, CDR2 SVGEGT. The CDR3 contains 11 residues. V lost 9 bases to trimming and J lost 1 base, with 6 bases between them.

At least ten counts were recorded for this clonotype. J is TRBJ2-3 and V is TRBV7-9; D is undetermined. The CDR3 is 15 amino acids. V was clipped by 0 bases and J by 2 bases, with 9 bases between them. Germline V lookup: CDR1 SEHNR, CDR2 FQNEAQ (reference sequence). The CDR3 here is CASSLAGSPTDTQYF. As DNA, the CDR3 is TGTGCCAGCAGCTTAGCGGGCAGCCCCACAGATACGCAGTATTTT.

The rearrangement uses TRBV20-1 and TRBJ2-1, with 8 bases fitting TRBD2. The CDR3 covers 17 residues. CDR1 DFQATT and CDR2 SNEGSKA come from the germline V gene (reference sequence). Losses at the gene ends were 0 bases for V and 3 bases for J; bases not matched to a gene: 10. The CDR3 protein is CSARDSWREDFYNEQFF. The CDR3 region has the DNA TGCAGTGCTAGAGATTCCTGGCGGGAGGACTTCTACAATGAGCAGTTCTTC.

This clonotype was picked up many times. The V and J genes are TRBV20-1 and TRBJ1-1; D is uncertain. From germline, CDR1 is DFQATT and CDR2 SNEGSKA (reference sequence). The germline V and J ends were trimmed by 6 bases and 8 bases, with 19 bases remaining between them. The CDR3 contains 13 residues. The CDR3 DNA is TGCAGTGCCCCGGGTTATCCCTCGGCGGAAGCTTTCTTT. Amino acid sequence: CSAPGYPSAEAFF.

This clonotype was seen at least ten times. The chain recombines TRBV11-2 with TRBJ2-7; TRBD1 or TRBD2 may be the D gene (5 bases each). Deletions cut 2 bases from V and 0 bases from J, with 17 bases between. Germline assignment: CDR1 SGHAT and CDR2 FQNNGV. The CDR3 has 17 amino acids. The CDR3 spells CASSLSSHGANSYEQYF. In DNA form, the CDR3 reads TGTGCCAGCAGCTTATCATCCCACGGGGCGAACTCCTACGAGCAGTACTTC. The full variable domain, completed using reference TRBV11-2 and TRBJ2-7, is EAGVAQSPRYKIIEKRQSVAFWCNPISGHATLYWYQQILGQGPKLLIQFQNNGVVDDSQLPKDRFSAERLKGVDSTLKIQPAKLEDSAVYLCASSLSSHGANSYEQYFGPGTRLTVT.

In this sample, this clonotype turned up a few times. CDR3 amino acids: CSASGTPQFF. DNA for the CDR3: TGCAGTGCTAGTGGAACTCCTCAGTTCTTC. This sequence joins TRBV20-1 and TRBJ2-1, with unresolved D. Germline assignment: CDR1 DFQATT and CDR2 SNEGSKA (reference sequence). CDR3 length equals 10 residues. Deletions cut 3 bases from V and 13 bases from J, with 10 bases between.